This TCR beta chain was sequenced in a study of T cell responses to AZD1222 COVID-19 vaccine. In the case of this clone: Its antigen remains unknown.

V shed 1 base and J 2 bases; nucleotides not matched to a gene: 2. The CDR3 extends over 15 amino acids. Germline V gives CDR1 SGHTA, CDR2 FQGTGA. The method was immunoSEQ multiplex PCR; TCRdb's version includes in-frame clones alone and lacks a portion of them. Of roughly 160,000 clones in the sample, about 95% were seen once. General study findings and limits: Vaccination with two AZD1222 doses was followed by a rise in Spike-specific TCR breadth and depth. Donors were mostly white British, more females; clonal diversity possibly underestimated. Among AZD1222 vaccinees, only five or six were seropositive at baseline.

The sample in question was peripheral blood, obtained on day 0 of AZD1222 vaccination. This clonotype was obtained from an adult in good health. The chain couples TRBV7-3 to TRBJ2-1, with 7 bases identical to TRBD2. As DNA, the CDR3 is TGTGCCAGCAGCTTAAGTCGGGAGGCCTACAATGAGCAGTTCTTC. Translating it yields CASSLSREAYNEQFF. The variable domain in full, with the rest retrieved from reference TRBV7-3 and TRBJ2-1, is GAGVSQTPSNKVTEKGKYVELRCDPISGHTALYWYRQSLGQGPEFLIYFQGTGAADDSGLPNDRFFAVRPEGSVSTLKIQRTERGDSAVYLCASSLSREAYNEQFFGPGTRLTVL.